These 15 T cell receptor beta chains originate from one sample sequenced in a study of OX40 agonist ivuxolimab in advanced cancers. The assay was immunoSEQ multiplex PCR, and TCRdb's table has in-frame clones only and misses some. The sample has fewer than 60,000 clones; about 75% are singletons. The material sequenced was CD4+ or CD8+ T cells sorted from blood, taken in a trial of the OX40 agonist ivuxolimab. The receptor set was obtained from an adult with an advanced solid tumor such as melanoma, head and neck, liver or kidney cancer.

The gene calls are TRBV30 and TRBJ1-6; D remains unclear. Trimming left V 5 bases short and J 8 bases short, with 7 bases between. The CDR3 is 11 residues long. Per germline, CDR1 GTSNPN and CDR2 SVGIG (reference sequence). The CDR3, as DNA: TGTGCCTGGGGTCTATATTCACCCCTCCACTTT. Translation gives CAWGLYSPLHF. Using reference TRBV30 and TRBJ1-6 for the parts outside the CDR3, the full variable domain is SQTIHQWPATLVQPVGSPLSLECTVEGTSNPNLYWYRQAAGRGLQLLFYSVGIGQISSEVPQNLSASRPQDRQFILSSKKLLLSDSGFYLCAWGLYSPLHFGNGTRLTVT.

J is TRBJ1-1 and V is TRBV27; D is unclear. The V gene's germline CDR1 is MNHEY and CDR2 SMNVEV (reference sequence). V dropped 2 bases and J dropped 1 base, with 8 bases sitting between them. CDR3 length equals 14 residues. Here the CDR3 DNA reads TGTGCCAGCAGTTTAGACGGAAGGAACACTGAAGCTTTCTTT. This gives the protein CASSLDGRNTEAFF.

This chain joins TRBV15 and TRBJ1-1; 10 bases align to TRBD1. This CDR3 is 15 amino acids long. Trimming at V came to 0 bases and at J to 4 bases, leaving 2 bases not matched to a gene. Per the germline V gene, CDR1 is LNHNV and CDR2 is YYDKDF (reference sequence). CDR3 sequence: CATSREDRGLTEAFF. The CDR3 DNA follows: TGTGCCACCAGCAGAGAAGACAGGGGGCTCACTGAAGCTTTCTTT.

This rearrangement joins TRBV7-8 to TRBJ2-7; TRBD2 is a possible D gene (6 bases). V was pared by 1 base and J by 7 bases, with 14 bases between. CDR3 length: 14 amino acids. The V gene's germline CDR1 is SGHVS and CDR2 FQNEAQ. Here the CDR3 DNA reads TGTGCCAGCAGCTTAGTCGGTGGGGGGAGTGAGCAGTACTTC. Translating it yields CASSLVGGGSEQYF.

The chain links TRBV5-1 to TRBJ1-1; D uncertain. The CDR3 is 14 residues long. CDR1 and CDR2 from the germline V gene are SGHRS and YFSETQ. V shed 3 bases and J shed 3 bases, with 12 bases lying between them. CDR3 nucleotides: TGCGCCAGCAGCTATACGTCCGGGTACACTGAAGCTTTCTTT. Translation gives CASSYTSGYTEAFF.

The chain uses TRBV2 and TRBJ1-2, with D possibly being TRBD1 (6 bases). Trimming took 5 bases from V and 1 from J, leaving 14 bases between them. CDR1 is SNHLY, CDR2 FYNNEI, per germline. The CDR3 runs to 15 residues. This CDR3 reads CASSPTGNGNYGYTF. CDR3 bases: TGTGCCAGCAGTCCCACAGGGAACGGTAACTATGGCTACACCTTC. Full variable domain (missing parts from reference TRBV2 and TRBJ1-2): EPEVTQTPSHQVTQMGQEVILRCVPISNHLYFYWYRQILGQKVEFLVSFYNNEISEKSEIFDDQFSVERPDGSNFTLKIRSTKLEDSAMYFCASSPTGNGNYGYTFGSGTRLTVV.

The genes are TRBV10-2 and TRBJ2-3, with D perhaps TRBD1 or TRBD2 (5 bases each). Deletions cut 6 bases from V and 1 base from J, with 17 bases between. CDR3 size: 16 residues. The germline V gene has CDR1 WSHSY and CDR2 SAAADI. The DNA of the CDR3 is TGCGCCAGCAGGGCCGGGGCCCCCGGGGGCACAGATACGCAGTATTTT. Encoded protein: CASRAGAPGGTDTQYF.

This chain joins TRBV7-7 and TRBJ1-1; D is uncertain. Germline V gene data show CDR1 as SSHAT and CDR2 as FNYEAQ (reference sequence). This CDR3 has 13 amino acids. Deletions cut 2 bases from V and 1 base from J, with 5 bases between. The CDR3 loop is CASSLQANTEAFF. The DNA of the CDR3 is TGTGCCAGCAGCTTACAGGCGAACACTGAAGCTTTCTTT. The entire variable domain, with the rest obtained from reference TRBV7-7 and TRBJ1-1, is as follows: GAGVSQSPRYKVTKRGQDVTLRCDPISSHATLYWYQQALGQGPEFLTYFNYEAQPDKSGLPSDRFSAERPEGSISTLTIQRTEQRDSAMYRCASSLQANTEAFFGQGTRLTVV.

V usage is TRBV29-1 and J usage is TRBJ2-7, with D perhaps TRBD1 or TRBD2 (5 bases each). V lost 1 base, J lost 5 bases, and 9 bases lay in between. Germline V CDR1 and CDR2: SQVTM, ANQGSEA. The CDR3 sequence is 12 residues long. CDR3 in DNA: TGCAGCGTTGAAGTAGTGGGGGACGAGCAGTACTTC. As protein: CSVEVVGDEQYF.

The chain couples TRBV4-3 to TRBJ1-6; TRBD1 might be the D (5 bases). Germline V CDR1 and CDR2: LGHNA, YSLEER. The CDR3 is 15 residues long. V was trimmed by 0 bases and J by 5 bases, leaving 8 bases between them. CDR3 DNA: TGCGCCAGCAGCCAAGATGGGGGGGATAATTCACCCCTCCACTTT. This codes for CASSQDGGDNSPLHF.

V gene TRBV9 combines with J gene TRBJ2-1; TRBD1 agrees at 8 bases. With 3 bases clipped from V and 3 bases from J, the junction kept 11 bases outside the gene matches. The CDR3 has 17 amino acids. Germline CDR1 is SGDLS and CDR2 is YYNGEE. The CDR3 sequence is CASSGGQATKGYNEQFF. CDR3 nucleotides: TGTGCCAGCAGCGGGGGACAGGCAACAAAAGGCTACAATGAGCAGTTCTTC.

The V call is TRBV4-1, the J call TRBJ1-2; D is uncertain. CDR1 and CDR2 (germline): MGHRA, YSYEKL. The CDR3 runs 15 residues. Trimming pared 1 base from V and 5 bases from J, leaving 14 bases between. CDR3 protein: CASSQVQEITYGYTF. CDR3 in DNA: TGCGCCAGCAGCCAAGTTCAGGAAATCACGTATGGCTACACCTTC.

Here the CDR3 DNA reads TGCAGTGCTCAGGGCCCCTACGAGCAGTACTTC. Encoded protein: CSAQGPYEQYF. The V call is TRBV20-1, the J call TRBJ2-7; tentatively, D is TRBD1 (5 bases). The germline V and J ends were trimmed by 5 bases and 2 bases, with 7 bases remaining between them. The CDR3 runs 11 residues. In germline, CDR1 is DFQATT, CDR2 SNEGSKA (reference sequence).

The chain is built from TRBV7-9 and TRBJ2-1; 10 bases line up with TRBD2. This CDR3 has 18 residues. V lost 5 bases, J lost 7 bases, and 17 bases stayed unmatched. Germline V gene sequence: CDR1 SEHNR, CDR2 FQNEAQ (reference sequence). This CDR3 is CASSLPLRLAGIKNEQFF. In nucleotides, the CDR3 is TGTGCCAGCAGCCTCCCCTTAAGACTAGCGGGTATAAAGAATGAGCAGTTCTTC.

A single count supports this clone. The chain is built from TRBV12-5 and TRBJ2-1; 8 bases fit TRBD2. The CDR3 length is 14 residues. Losses at the gene ends were 6 bases for V and 8 bases for J; bases not matched to a gene: 9. From germline, CDR1 is LGHNT and CDR2 FRNRAP. The CDR3 spells CASGGTRGSDEQFF. CDR3 coding DNA: TGTGCTAGTGGCGGGACTAGAGGTTCGGATGAGCAGTTCTTC.